The subject of this entry is one T cell receptor beta chain. Its antigen remains unidentified. Libraries were prepared by immunoSEQ multiplex PCR; TCRdb keeps only in-frame clonotypes and omits some of them. This repertoire shows more than 25,000 clones, over 60% found once; its top ten account for around 20%. Before the COVID-19 pandemic, during about 2010-2018, CD4+ T cells were taken from unexposed donors. Isolation of CD4+ T cells took place after approximately 11 days in culture. The data stem from a study of CD4 T cells in relation to SARS-CoV-2 and coronaviruses. Germline CDR1 and CDR2: SGHTA and FQGNSA. V shed 5 bases and J shed 2 bases, with 7 bases lying between them. This CDR3 is 12 amino acids long.

Sequenced material: CD4+ T cells from PBMCs, cultured in vitro. The sequence was collected from a human donor in good health. J is TRBJ2-7 and V is TRBV7-2, with D possibly matching TRBD2 (5 bases). DNA for the CDR3: TGTGCCAGCAGCCGGGGTGCCTACGAGCAGTACTTC. Protein product: CASSRGAYEQYF.